This TCR beta chain was recorded in a study of molecular identifiers for immune sequencing clone quantification. Notes on the study in general: Under 1% of molecules in naive cells, but over 97% of effector molecules, belonged to clones above 20 RNA copies.

This clonotype was counted at least ten times. The antigen is unknown. Bulk TCR libraries used previously described methods and listed TCR primers. TCRdb redid the calling of the PCR reads with MiXCR, one entry per CDR3 protein. The table includes approximately 320,000 distinct CDR3 sequences, under 25% detected once. Sorting was used to obtain naive CD8 T cells (CD8+CD4-CCR7+CD45RA+). The germline V gene encodes CDR1 SGHTA and CDR2 FQGNSA. Trimming took 5 bases from V and 3 from J, leaving 20 bases between them. The CDR3 runs 16 residues. The clonotype comes from a human donor in good health. Some libraries in this study had Jurkat cell RNA spiked in. The chain joins TRBV7-2 to TRBJ2-7; a possible D gene is TRBD2 (6 bases). The sample comprised naive CD8+ T cells from blood, with Jurkat cell RNA spiked in. As to subset: FACS-sorted CD8+CD4-CCR7+CD45RA+ naive T cells. Written as DNA, the CDR3 is TGTGCCAGCAGCCCAACAACTAGCTCAGCTTTCTACGAGCAGTACTTC. Protein: CASSPTTSSAFYEQYF.